This TCR beta chain is from a study of persistence of HIV-infected CD4 T cells. The immunoSEQ assay was version 4, run in survey mode. The assay was immunoSEQ multiplex PCR, and TCRdb's table has in-frame clones only and misses some. The repertoire includes tens of thousands of clones, roughly nine tenths of them detected once, and roughly 0.46% sits in the top ten. Remarks on this clone: Its antigen is unknown.

Study conclusions and caveats: TCRbeta richness was lower in CMV- and Gag-responding cells than in anti-CD3/anti-CD28-responding cells.

Germline V gene lookup returns CDR1 SGHRS and CDR2 YFSETQ. This CDR3 has 10 residues. Trimming pared 4 bases from V and 14 bases from J, leaving 10 bases between. This nonspecific control used anti-CD3/anti-CD28 bead stimulation of CD4+ T cells. CD4+ T cells upregulating both CD40 ligand and CD69 were sorted as responding cells. The specimen comprised CD4+ T cells sorted from PBMCs after roughly 18-hour stimulation, sampled from a patient who received antiretroviral therapy. The chain joins TRBV5-1 to TRBJ2-1; the D gene is possibly TRBD1 (6 bases). This TCR was recovered from an adult woman with HIV who was CMV-seropositive. CDR3 in DNA: TGCGCCAGCAGCGCACAGGGTAAGTTCTTC. It encodes CASSAQGKFF.